A single T cell receptor (beta chain) is shown here with its context. What it binds is unknown. Primers used in a second PCR of roughly 6 to 11 cycles were a sample-barcoded 5' primer and a J-beta primer mix. Each cDNA was tagged by a template-switch adaptor containing 12 random nucleotides. TCRdb reanalysed the 5' RACE reads using MiXCR and keeps one entry per CDR3 protein. The sample lists more than 650,000 distinct CDR3 sequences, 25% to 30% occurring once. The data belong to a study of blood T cells in healthy people across ages. Study results and caveats: Naive T cell percentage and TCR beta diversity correlated strongly.

The sample was also reused in another study, on T cells of mothers and their children.

This TCR derives from a boy aged 5-17 years in good health. Source material: blood.

This CDR3 reads CASSVAGAGYEQYF. The DNA of the CDR3 is TGTGCCAGCAGCGTAGCAGGGGCGGGGTACGAGCAGTACTTC. The chain is built from TRBV9 and TRBJ2-7; either TRBD1 or TRBD2 may fit D (6 bases each). The CDR3 has 14 amino acids. Germline loops: CDR1 SGDLS, CDR2 YYNGEE. Deletions cut 0 bases from V and 4 bases from J, with 11 bases between. Full variable domain (remainder filled in from reference TRBV9 and TRBJ2-7): DSGVTQTPKHLITATGQRVTLRCSPRSGDLSVYWYQQSLDQGLQFLIQYYNGEERAKGNILERFSAQQFPDLHSELNLSSLELGDSALYFCASSVAGAGYEQYFGPGTRLTVT.